The rows below give T cell receptor beta chains drawn from one sample of a study of response to subunit inactivated influenza vaccine. Each CDR3 protein is one row after TCRdb ran MiXCR on the RT-PCR reads. The sample holds some 540,000 distinct CDR3 sequences, around 25% seen once. This sample was also put to use in a study of T cells expressing NK-cell markers.

The material was CD4+ T cells sorted from PBMCs, obtained approximately 13 days after vaccination. Source of these receptors: a man aged 45-65 years who received an inactivated influenza vaccine. Each CDR3 is given with its conserved first and last residue. The order of the fields is clone size, V gene, J gene, D gene, CDR3 protein, CDR3 DNA. The D gene is left open where the match is weak. Rows give clone size only sometimes, using once, few, many, or a class for an expanded clone.

clone_size: few
v_call: TRBV11-2
j_call: TRBJ2-7
d_call: .
cdr3_aa: CASSPNIFYEQYF
cdr3_nt: TGTGCCAGCAGCCCCAACATATTCTACGAGCAGTACTTC

clone_size: few
v_call: TRBV20-1
j_call: TRBJ2-7
d_call: TRBD1
cdr3_aa: CSARARTGLSYEQYF
cdr3_nt: TGCAGTGCTAGAGCTAGGACAGGGCTTTCCTACGAGCAGTACTTC

clone_size: few
v_call: TRBV20-1
j_call: TRBJ2-2
d_call: TRBD1
cdr3_aa: CSARLVRTGPTGELFF
cdr3_nt: TGCAGTGCTAGGCTGGTTAGGACAGGACCCACCGGGGAGCTGTTTTTT

clone_size: few
v_call: TRBV12-3/TRBV12-4
j_call: TRBJ1-5
d_call: .
cdr3_aa: CASTWDWNQPQHF
cdr3_nt: TGTGCCAGCACTTGGGACTGGAATCAGCCCCAGCATTTT

clone_size: .
v_call: TRBV12-3/TRBV12-4
j_call: TRBJ2-7
d_call: TRBD1
cdr3_aa: CASSPVGQGRDEQYF
cdr3_nt: TGTGCCAGCAGCCCGGTGGGACAGGGACGGGACGAGCAGTACTTC

clone_size: .
v_call: TRBV5-1
j_call: TRBJ2-5
d_call: TRBD1
cdr3_aa: CASSNGQATGTQYF
cdr3_nt: TGCGCCAGCAGTAACGGACAGGCCACAGGGACCCAGTACTTC

clone_size: .
v_call: TRBV7-2
j_call: TRBJ2-3
d_call: .
cdr3_aa: CASSLGEPTDTQYF
cdr3_nt: TGTGCCAGCAGCTTAGGGGAACCGACAGATACGCAGTATTTT

clone_size: .
v_call: TRBV20-1
j_call: TRBJ1-1
d_call: .
cdr3_aa: CSARGGQVNTEAFF
cdr3_nt: TGCAGTGCTAGAGGAGGCCAGGTGAACACTGAAGCTTTCTTT

clone_size: .
v_call: TRBV4-2
j_call: TRBJ2-7
d_call: .
cdr3_aa: CASSQDGGNSYEQYF
cdr3_nt: TGTGCCAGCAGCCAAGACGGGGGAAACTCCTACGAGCAGTACTTC

clone_size: few
v_call: TRBV29-1
j_call: TRBJ2-1
d_call: TRBD2
cdr3_aa: CSVEGGSGGAYNEQFF
cdr3_nt: TGCAGCGTTGAAGGTGGTAGCGGGGGGGCGTACAATGAGCAGTTCTTC

clone_size: .
v_call: TRBV28
j_call: TRBJ2-2
d_call: TRBD1
cdr3_aa: CASSLYGTGVAGELFF
cdr3_nt: TGTGCCAGCAGTTTATACGGTACAGGGGTAGCCGGGGAGCTGTTTTTT

clone_size: .
v_call: TRBV4-2
j_call: TRBJ2-1
d_call: TRBD2
cdr3_aa: CASRTAPSGGYNEQFF
cdr3_nt: TGTGCCAGCAGGACTGCCCCTAGCGGGGGGTACAATGAGCAGTTCTTC

clone_size: .
v_call: TRBV6-2/TRBV6-3
j_call: TRBJ1-5
d_call: TRBD1
cdr3_aa: CASSYLQGPNQPQHF
cdr3_nt: TGTGCCAGCAGTTACCTACAGGGGCCCAATCAGCCCCAGCATTTT

clone_size: .
v_call: TRBV7-8
j_call: TRBJ1-2
d_call: .
cdr3_aa: CASSLPGAQDGYTF
cdr3_nt: TGTGCCAGCAGCTTACCGGGGGCGCAAGATGGCTACACCTTC

clone_size: few
v_call: TRBV19
j_call: TRBJ2-7
d_call: .
cdr3_aa: CASKGTPSSYEQYF
cdr3_nt: TGTGCCAGTAAGGGAACTCCGAGCTCCTACGAGCAGTACTTC

clone_size: once
v_call: TRBV5-6
j_call: TRBJ1-2
d_call: TRBD1
cdr3_aa: CASREGQTYYGYTF
cdr3_nt: TGTGCCAGCAGAGAGGGACAGACTTACTATGGCTACACCTTC

clone_size: .
v_call: TRBV20-1
j_call: TRBJ1-1
d_call: TRBD1
cdr3_aa: CSARWDRGTFF
cdr3_nt: TGCAGTGCTAGATGGGACAGGGGAACTTTCTTT

clone_size: .
v_call: TRBV5-5
j_call: TRBJ1-1
d_call: TRBD1
cdr3_aa: CASRGTGQTEAFF
cdr3_nt: TGTGCCAGCCGCGGGACAGGGCAGACTGAAGCTTTCTTT

clone_size: .
v_call: TRBV7-6
j_call: TRBJ2-3
d_call: .
cdr3_aa: CASSLSRQVQDTQYF
cdr3_nt: TGTGCCAGCAGCTTAAGTAGACAGGTGCAGGATACGCAGTATTTT

clone_size: few
v_call: TRBV29-1
j_call: TRBJ2-3
d_call: .
cdr3_aa: CSVSSLSSTDTQYF
cdr3_nt: TGCAGCGTTTCTTCTTTAAGTAGCACAGATACGCAGTATTTT

clone_size: .
v_call: TRBV12-3/TRBV12-4
j_call: TRBJ2-7
d_call: TRBD1
cdr3_aa: CASSKGQGYEQYF
cdr3_nt: TGTGCCAGCAGTAAGGGACAGGGGTACGAGCAGTACTTC

clone_size: many
v_call: TRBV20-1
j_call: TRBJ1-1
d_call: .
cdr3_aa: CGQPRGGTEAFF
cdr3_nt: TGCGGCCAGCCCAGGGGAGGGACTGAAGCTTTCTTT